The rows below give T cell receptor beta chains drawn from one sample of a study of control samples from healthy donors and cancer patients. TCRdb's table, derived via immunoSEQ multiplex PCR, lists solely in-frame clones and lacks some. The sample includes approximately 150,000 clones, 85% to 90% seen only once; the top ten take less than 2%. The specimen sequenced was blood. The receptors were sampled from a man younger than 35 in good health. Both conserved end residues are part of each CDR3. A D gene is named only where the DNA matches it firmly. Clone size is not always given. Where it is, it says once, few, many or a class for expanded clones.

J	size	V	D	CDR3	DNA
TRBJ2-7	once	TRBV9	.	CASSASSYEQYF	TGTGCCAGCAGCGCGAGCTCCTACGAGCAGTACTTC
TRBJ2-7	.	TRBV11-2	.	CASSLEGVTVQYF	TGTGCCAGCAGCTTAGAGGGAGTTACCGTGCAGTACTTC
TRBJ2-5	.	TRBV7-9	.	CAIAEGNWAQETQYF	TGTGCCATCGCCGAAGGGAATTGGGCTCAGGAGACCCAGTACTTC
TRBJ1-4	few	TRBV7-9	.	CASSASRNEKLFF	TGTGCCAGCAGCGCGAGCCGTAATGAAAAACTGTTTTTT
TRBJ1-2	.	TRBV5-6	.	CASSGDGLRYGYTF	TGTGCCAGCAGCGGGGACGGGTTGCGTTATGGCTACACCTTC
TRBJ2-7	.	TRBV28	TRBD1	CASRRDRGREQYF	TGTGCCAGCAGAAGGGACAGGGGGCGGGAGCAGTACTTC
TRBJ2-2	.	TRBV28	.	CASSFQTGELFF	TGTGCCAGCAGTTTTCAAACCGGGGAGCTGTTTTTT
TRBJ2-5	.	TRBV30	.	CAWSVHGQETQYF	TGTGCCTGGAGTGTACACGGTCAAGAGACCCAGTACTTC
TRBJ2-1	.	TRBV10-2	.	CASSGLDLYNEQFF	TGCGCCAGCTCCGGACTCGACCTATACAATGAGCAGTTCTTC
TRBJ2-3	.	TRBV7-9	TRBD2	CASSLRTSGESDTQYF	TGTGCCAGCAGCTTGAGGACTAGCGGGGAATCGGATACGCAGTATTTT
TRBJ1-4	.	TRBV18	.	CASSPAPGDNEKLFF	TGTGCCAGCTCACCAGCTCCAGGAGACAATGAAAAACTGTTTTTT
TRBJ2-2	.	TRBV4-3	TRBD1	CASSQDHGTGGDTGELFF	TGCGCCAGCAGCCAAGATCACGGGACAGGGGGGGACACCGGGGAGCTGTTTTTT
TRBJ2-7	.	TRBV9	.	CASSPLGEAYEQYF	TGTGCCAGCAGCCCCCTCGGGGAGGCCTACGAGCAGTACTTC
TRBJ2-3	.	TRBV7-9	.	CASSPLAGPGTDTQYF	TGTGCCAGCAGCCCCCTCGCGGGGCCGGGGACAGATACGCAGTATTTT
TRBJ2-7	.	TRBV12-3/TRBV12-4	.	CASRETGSNEQYF	TGTGCCAGCAGAGAGACAGGATCGAACGAGCAGTACTTC
TRBJ1-4	.	TRBV7-8	.	CASSLATSHGVMYQNEKLFF	TGTGCCAGCAGCTTAGCGACCAGCCACGGCGTCATGTACCAAAATGAAAAACTGTTTTTT
TRBJ2-1	.	TRBV4-3	TRBD2	CASSQDRASGGYNEQFF	TGCGCCAGCAGCCAAGATCGGGCTAGCGGGGGCTACAATGAGCAGTTCTTC
TRBJ1-2	.	TRBV10-3	.	CAISESREGTANYGYTF	TGTGCCATCAGTGAGTCGCGTGAGGGAACGGCGAACTATGGCTACACCTTC
TRBJ1-4	.	TRBV5-4	.	CASMPGHGNEKLFF	TGTGCCAGCATGCCGGGACACGGTAATGAAAAACTGTTTTTT
TRBJ1-1	few	TRBV3-1/TRBV3-2	.	CASSQDGAGTEAFF	TGTGCCAGCAGCCAAGATGGGGCGGGGACTGAAGCTTTCTTT
TRBJ2-7	once	TRBV24-1	TRBD1	CATAAGDRGHEQYF	TGTGCCACCGCAGCAGGGGACAGGGGCCACGAGCAGTACTTC
TRBJ2-2	few	TRBV5-1	.	CASSLEVGAGGELFF	TGCGCCAGCAGCTTGGAAGTGGGGGCTGGCGGGGAGCTGTTTTTT
TRBJ2-2	.	TRBV6-4	.	CASSENRGDTGELFF	TGTGCCAGCAGTGAAAATAGAGGCGACACCGGGGAGCTGTTTTTT
TRBJ1-4	.	TRBV18	TRBD1	CASSQNQGANEKLFF	TGTGCCAGCTCACAAAACCAGGGGGCTAATGAAAAACTGTTTTTT